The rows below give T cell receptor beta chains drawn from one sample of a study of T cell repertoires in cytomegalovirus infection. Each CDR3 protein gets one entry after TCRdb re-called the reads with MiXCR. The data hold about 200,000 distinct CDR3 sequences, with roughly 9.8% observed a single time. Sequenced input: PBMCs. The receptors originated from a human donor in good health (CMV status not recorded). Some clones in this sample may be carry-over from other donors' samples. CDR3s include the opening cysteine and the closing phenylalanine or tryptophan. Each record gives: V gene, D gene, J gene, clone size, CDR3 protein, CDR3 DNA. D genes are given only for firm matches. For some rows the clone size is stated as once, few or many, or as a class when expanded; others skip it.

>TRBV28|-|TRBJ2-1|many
CASSTPRLYNEQFF
TGTGCCAGCAGTACCCCACGACTTTACAATGAGCAGTTCTTC
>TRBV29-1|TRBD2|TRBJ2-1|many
CSVRTSGRAGTAEQFF
TGCAGCGTTCGGACTAGCGGGAGGGCCGGGACCGCTGAGCAGTTCTTC
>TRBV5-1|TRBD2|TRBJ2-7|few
CASSWPGGEQYF
TGCGCCAGCAGCTGGCCCGGGGGGGAGCAGTACTTC
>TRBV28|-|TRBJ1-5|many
CASSLLNGDQPQHF
TGTGCCAGCAGTTTATTGAATGGTGATCAGCCCCAGCATTTT
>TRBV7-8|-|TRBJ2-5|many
CASSLVGAKTQYF
TGTGCCAGCAGCTTAGTAGGGGCCAAGACCCAGTACTTC
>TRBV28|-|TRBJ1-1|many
CASSGVFTKNTEAFF
TGTGCCAGCAGTGGGGTATTTACTAAGAACACTGAAGCTTTCTTT
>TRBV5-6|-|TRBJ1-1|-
CASSLGPRGGTEAFF
TGTGCCAGCAGCTTGGGACCCAGGGGCGGCACTGAAGCTTTCTTT
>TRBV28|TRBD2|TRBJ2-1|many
CASSLGPLAGGSYNEQFF
TGTGCCAGCAGTTTAGGCCCACTAGCGGGGGGTTCTTACAATGAGCAGTTCTTC
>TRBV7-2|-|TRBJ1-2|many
CASSPWTASSYGYTF
TGTGCCAGCAGCCCTTGGACAGCGTCAAGCTATGGCTACACCTTC
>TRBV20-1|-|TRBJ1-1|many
CSAREATEAFF
TGCAGTGCTAGAGAAGCCACCGAAGCTTTCTTT
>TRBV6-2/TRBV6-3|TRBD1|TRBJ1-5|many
CASDRDSGNQPQHF
TGTGCCAGCGACCGGGACAGTGGGAATCAGCCCCAGCATTTT
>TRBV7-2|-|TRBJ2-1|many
CASSLTGIARTYNEQFF
TGTGCCAGCAGCTTAACAGGGATAGCGCGTACCTACAATGAGCAGTTCTTC
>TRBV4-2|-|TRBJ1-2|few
CASSPVTLRGYTF
TGTGCCAGCAGTCCCGTTACGCTGAGGGGCTACACCTTC
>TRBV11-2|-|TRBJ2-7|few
CASSLDSWGRDNEQYF
TGTGCCAGCAGCTTAGATTCTTGGGGTCGGGATAACGAGCAGTACTTC
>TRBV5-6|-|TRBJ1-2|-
CASSVDRTYGYTF
TGTGCCAGCAGCGTCGACAGAACTTATGGCTACACCTTC
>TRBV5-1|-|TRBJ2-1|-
CASSLEGGLSYNEQFF
TGCGCCAGCAGCTTAGAGGGCGGGCTTTCCTACAATGAGCAGTTCTTC
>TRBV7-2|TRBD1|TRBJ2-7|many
CASSFRTGSYEQYF
TGTGCCAGCAGCTTTAGGACAGGTTCCTACGAGCAGTACTTC
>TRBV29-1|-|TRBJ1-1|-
CSVDSGNTEAFF
TGCAGCGTTGATAGCGGGAACACTGAAGCTTTCTTT
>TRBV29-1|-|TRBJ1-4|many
CSVDRSHELKEKLFF
TGCAGCGTTGATAGGTCCCATGAACTGAAGGAAAAACTGTTTTTT
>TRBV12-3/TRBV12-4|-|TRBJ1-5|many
CASSVEQGQPQHF
TGTGCCAGCAGTGTGGAACAGGGTCAGCCCCAGCATTTT
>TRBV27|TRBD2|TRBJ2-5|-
CASSMTGTSGETQYF
TGTGCCAGCAGTATGACCGGGACTAGCGGGGAGACCCAGTACTTC
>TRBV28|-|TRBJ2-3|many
CASSSLYARGTDTQYF
TGTGCCAGCAGCTCCCTCTACGCCAGGGGCACAGATACGCAGTATTTT
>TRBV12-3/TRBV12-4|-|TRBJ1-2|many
CASSSWGQDAAGYTF
TGTGCCAGCAGTTCCTGGGGGCAGGACGCCGCCGGCTACACCTTC
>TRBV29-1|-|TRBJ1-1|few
CSVVAGINTEAFF
TGCAGCGTTGTGGCGGGTATTAACACTGAAGCTTTCTTT
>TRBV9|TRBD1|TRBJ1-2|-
CASSDRGTAYGYTF
TGTGCCAGCAGCGACCGTGGGACAGCCTATGGCTACACCTTC
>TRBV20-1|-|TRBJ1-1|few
CSARAPQGTEAFF
TGCAGTGCTAGAGCCCCTCAAGGGACTGAAGCTTTCTTT
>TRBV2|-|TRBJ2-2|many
CASPLDLFF
TGTGCCAGCCCTCTGGACCTGTTTTTT
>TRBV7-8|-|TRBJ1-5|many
CASSPYRVSYNQPQHF
TGTGCCAGCAGCCCTTACAGGGTTAGTTATAATCAGCCCCAGCATTTT
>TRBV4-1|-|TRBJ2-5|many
CASSQVPGGQQETQYF
TGCGCCAGCAGCCAAGTACCGGGCGGCCAACAAGAGACCCAGTACTTC
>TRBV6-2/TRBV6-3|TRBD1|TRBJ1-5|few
CASSYSPGQGPAPQHF
TGTGCCAGCAGTTACTCCCCCGGACAGGGGCCCGCGCCCCAGCATTTT
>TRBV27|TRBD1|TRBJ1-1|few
CASSLRTGNEAFF
TGTGCCAGCAGTTTAAGGACAGGGAATGAAGCTTTCTTT
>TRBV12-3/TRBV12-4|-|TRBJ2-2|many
CASSYGGNTGELFF
TGTGCCAGCAGTTACGGGGGGAACACCGGGGAGCTGTTTTTT
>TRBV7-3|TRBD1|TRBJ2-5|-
CASSPGTGGETQYF
TGTGCCAGCAGCCCCGGGACAGGGGGAGAGACCCAGTACTTC
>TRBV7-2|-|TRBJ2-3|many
CASSPPGSTDTQYF
TGTGCCAGCAGCCCCCCTGGTAGCACAGATACGCAGTATTTT
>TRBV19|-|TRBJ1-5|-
CASRPWAGSDQPQHF
TGTGCCAGCCGGCCATGGGCAGGGTCGGATCAGCCCCAGCATTTT
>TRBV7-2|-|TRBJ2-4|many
CASSQSEGSGIQYF
TGTGCCAGCAGCCAGAGTGAGGGATCGGGCATTCAGTACTTC
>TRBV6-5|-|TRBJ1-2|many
CASSYSGHPGYTF
TGTGCCAGCAGTTACTCAGGACATCCAGGATACACCTTC
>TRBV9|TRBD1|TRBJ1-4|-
CASSPGTGGREKLFF
TGTGCCAGCAGCCCGGGGACAGGGGGCCGTGAAAAACTGTTTTTT
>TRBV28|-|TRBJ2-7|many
CASSLKVISYEQYF
TGTGCCAGCAGTTTAAAGGTAATCTCCTACGAGCAGTACTTC
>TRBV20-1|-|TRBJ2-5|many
CSARDGYQETQYF
TGCAGTGCTAGAGATGGGTATCAAGAGACCCAGTACTTC
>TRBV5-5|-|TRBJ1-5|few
CASSSPPAGGNQPQHF
TGTGCCAGCAGCTCCCCTCCGGCGGGGGGCAATCAGCCCCAGCATTTT
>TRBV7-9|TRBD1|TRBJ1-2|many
CASSGGQYYGYTF
TGTGCCAGCAGCGGGGGACAGTACTATGGCTACACCTTC
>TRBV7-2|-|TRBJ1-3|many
CASSLDRIRRGNTIYF
TGTGCCAGCAGCTTAGACCGGATCCGTAGGGGAAACACCATATATTTT
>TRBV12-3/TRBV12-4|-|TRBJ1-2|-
CASVSRENYGYTF
TGTGCCAGCGTGTCCCGGGAGAACTATGGCTACACCTTC
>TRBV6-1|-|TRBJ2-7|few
CASSAPGLSYEQYF
TGTGCCAGCAGCGCTCCGGGACTCAGCTACGAGCAGTACTTC
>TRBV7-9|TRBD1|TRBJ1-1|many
CASSPYRDRGMYTEAFF
TGTGCCAGCAGCCCTTACCGGGACAGGGGGATGTACACTGAAGCTTTCTTT
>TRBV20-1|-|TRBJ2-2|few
CSAMGDSFTGELFF
TGCAGTGCCATGGGGGACTCTTTCACCGGGGAGCTGTTTTTT
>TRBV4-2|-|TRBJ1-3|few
CASSQSEGSGNTIYF
TGTGCCAGCAGCCAATCGGAGGGTTCTGGAAACACCATATATTTT
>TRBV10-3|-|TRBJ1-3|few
CAIGGGSTGGNTIYF
TGTGCCATTGGAGGGGGATCGACGGGTGGAAACACCATATATTTT
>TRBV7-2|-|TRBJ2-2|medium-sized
CASSSSGGWSTGELFF
TGTGCCAGCAGCTCTAGTGGGGGATGGTCGACCGGGGAGCTGTTTTTT
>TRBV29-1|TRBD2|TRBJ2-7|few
CSVAGTSDAYEQYF
TGCAGCGTTGCCGGGACTAGCGATGCCTACGAGCAGTACTTC
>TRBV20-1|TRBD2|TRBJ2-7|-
CSALGLAGFSYEQYF
TGCAGTGCGCTGGGACTAGCGGGTTTCTCCTACGAGCAGTACTTC
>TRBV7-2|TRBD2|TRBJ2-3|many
CASSLGSSGVTDTQYF
TGTGCCAGCAGCTTAGGTTCTAGCGGGGTTACAGATACGCAGTATTTT